Detailed here is one TCR beta chain. This entry is derived from a study of T-cell memory formation after mild COVID-19. CDR1 and CDR2 from the germline V gene are ENHRY and SYGVKD. V dropped 2 bases and J dropped 13 bases, with 9 bases sitting between them. The length of the CDR3 is 11 residues. TCRdb processed the 5' RACE reads anew with MiXCR; each CDR3 protein has one entry. The data hold 400,000 to 550,000 distinct CDR3 sequences, with around a quarter observed a single time. This clonotype was sampled from an adult woman who had mild COVID-19 (a few samples of this study predate the infection). Cell type and time point are not known. Sample: PBMCs or a T cell subset sorted from them (not recorded which). The chain links TRBV10-3 to TRBJ1-5; D unclear. This CDR3 reads CAISEGGPQHF. In nucleotides, the CDR3 is TGTGCCATCAGTGAGGGTGGGCCTCAGCATTTT.